Listed here are 20 T cell receptor beta chains from one sample, sequenced in a study of tumor-infiltrating lymphocytes in primary liver carcinoma. Co-extraction of both nucleic acids (RNA and DNA) used roughly 19-33 mg of unsorted bulk tissue. The investigators made TCR beta cDNA from around 530 ng total RNA, using a constant-region primer. Employing slightly modified ARM-PCR, three nested multiplex PCR rounds were run, and these gave rise to the TCR beta libraries. Primers for the first two PCR rounds were TRBV1-TRBV30 forward primers and a C-beta reverse primer (about 9 cycles per round). MiXCR, run by TCRdb on the multiplex PCR reads, gives a single entry per CDR3 protein. Of over 100,000 distinct CDR3 sequences in the sample, approximately 71% were seen once. The specimen was tumor-adjacent normal liver tissue. The source is an older woman with primary liver carcinoma and hepatitis B virus infection.

This clonotype was picked up a small number of times. Because it lacks the conserved phenylalanine or tryptophan at the end, this CDR3 is likely a read error. No DNA is shown, since the ends of the CDR3 on it are uncertain; the CDR3 is the one TCRdb lists. The chain employs TRBV6-1 and TRBJ2-5; TRBD1 reflects the table's D call only, with no check against the DNA. The CDR3 totals 14 residues, both ends included. Germline V gene lookup returns CDR1 MNHNS and CDR2 SASEGT. The CDR3 here is CASSLTGGPETHYI.

In the case of this clonotype: A much more abundant neighbour one base away suggests this may be a read error. V is TRBV7-9 and J is TRBJ2-7; D tentatively fits TRBD1 or TRBD2 (5 bases each). Trimming took 3 bases from V and 3 from J, leaving 15 bases between them. From germline, CDR1 is SEHNR and CDR2 FQNEAQ (reference sequence). This CDR3 has 15 amino acids. The chain's CDR3 is CASSFGAGNFYEQYF. CDR3 nucleotides: TGTGCCAGCAGCTTCGGGGCAGGGAACTTCTACGAGCAGTACTTC.

Concerning this clonotype itself: One junction end disagrees with the germline gene, perhaps due to a read error. The J gene is TRBJ2-7, the V gene TRBV2, with a weak D call TRBD1 (6 bases). The CDR3 has 13 amino acids. Germline V lookup: CDR1 SNHLY, CDR2 FYNNEI. CDR3 bases: TGTGCCAGCAATCGGGACAACTCCTACAAGCAGTACTTC. Its protein is CASNRDNSYKQYF.

This clonotype is a singleton in its sample. At one end the junction does not follow the germline gene, possibly because of a read error. The chain carries TRBV29-1 and TRBJ1-1; D might be TRBD1 (5 bases). Germline V gene data show CDR1 as SQVTM and CDR2 as ANQGSEA. The CDR3 consists of 12 residues. CDR3 DNA: TGTAGCGTACTGGGGACTCGCACTGAAGCTTTCTTT. It translates to CSVLGTRTEAFF.

At least ten counts were recorded for this clonotype. The chain recombines TRBV5-6 with TRBJ2-1, with D unclear. In germline, CDR1 is SGHDT, CDR2 YYEEEE. Trimming shortened V by 0 bases and J by 4 bases, and 5 bases separated the two germline ends. The CDR3 spans 13 residues. The CDR3 bases are TGTGCCAGCAGCTTGGATGTGTACAATGAGCAGTTCTTC. This translates into CASSLDVYNEQFF. The full variable domain, its missing parts supplied by reference TRBV5-6 and TRBJ2-1, is DAGVTQSPTHLIKTRGQQVTLRCSPKSGHDTVSWYQQALGQGPQFIFQYYEEEERQRGNFPDRFSGHQFPNYSSELNVNALLLGDSALYLCASSLDVYNEQFFGPGTRLTVL.

A remark on this clonotype: One end of the junction does not line up with germline, which may come from a read error. V and J are TRBV11-2 and TRBJ2-5; D possibly corresponds to TRBD2 (5 bases). The CDR3 has 16 residues. Germline V lookup: CDR1 SGHAT, CDR2 FQNNGV. The CDR3: CASSYSRGNGIETQYF. As DNA, the CDR3 is TGTGCCAGCAGCTACTCCCGTGGTAACGGGATAGAGACCCAATACTTC.

A remark on this clonotype: Its ends do not fully match the called genes, so a read error is possible. The chain carries TRBV28 and TRBJ2-5; D not resolved. The CDR3 has 15 amino acids. Germline V gene sequence: CDR1 MDHEN, CDR2 SYDVKM. This CDR3 is CGSSPPSRLRETQYF. The CDR3 DNA is TGTGGCAGCAGTCCGCCCTCAAGGTTAAGGGAGACCCAGTACTTC.

On this clonotype itself: A read error may be the cause here, since a much bigger clone is one base away. The chain carries TRBV6-1 and TRBJ2-7; D is perhaps TRBD1 (7 bases). Germline V gene data show CDR1 as MNHNS and CDR2 as SASEGT. This CDR3 comprises 15 residues. DNA for the CDR3: TGTGTCAGCAACCCCCAGGGGGACTGGGCCTACGAGCAGTACTTC. Its protein is CVSNPQGDWAYEQYF.

This chain joins TRBV18 and TRBJ2-1, with D uncertain. V was trimmed by 6 bases and J by 7 bases, leaving 16 bases between them. CDR3 length: 14 amino acids. Germline lookup yields CDR1 KGHSH and CDR2 LQKENI. CDR3 nucleotides: TGTGCCAGCTCGTACAGTCCCCCATGGAATGAGCAGTTCTTC. Translation: CASSYSPPWNEQFF.

Concerning this clonotype itself: At one of its ends the junction is not consistent with the germline gene, which may arise from a read error. J is TRBJ2-4 and V is TRBV6-1; TRBD1 aligns across 10 bases. Germline CDR1 is MNHNS and CDR2 is SASEGT. The CDR3 length is 17 residues. Here the CDR3 reads CAIIDGQGVKAKSIQYF. In nucleotides, the CDR3 is TGTGCCATCATCGACGGACAGGGGGTGAAGGCCAAAAGCATTCAGTACTTC.

As regards this clonotype: At one end the junction does not follow the germline gene, possibly because of a read error. This rearrangement joins TRBV28 to TRBJ2-2; TRBD2 matches 11 bases. CDR1 is MDHEN, CDR2 SYDVKM, per germline. The CDR3 has 15 residues. The DNA of the CDR3 is TGTGCCAGCAGTTTTAGCGGGAGGGCCACCGGGGAGCTGGTTTTT. Its protein product is CASSFSGRATGELVF.

Concerning this clonotype itself: This may be a read error, as it is one base from a much larger clone. The rearrangement uses TRBV7-9 and TRBJ1-1; D might be TRBD1 (5 bases). This CDR3 region has 14 residues. Per the germline V gene, CDR1 is SEHNR and CDR2 is FQNEAQ (reference sequence). The CDR3 bases are TGTGCCAGCAGCTTAGTTTCAGGGAACACTGAAACTTTCTTT. Translating it yields CASSLVSGNTETFF. The variable domain in full, completed from reference TRBV7-9 and TRBJ1-1, reads DTGVSQNPRHKITKRGQNVTFRCDPISEHNRLYWYRQTLGQGPEFLTYFQNEAQLEKSRLLSDRFSAERPKGSFSTLEIQRTEQGDSAMYLCASSLVSGNTETFFGQGTRLTVV.

This sequence joins TRBV5-5 and TRBJ2-7; the D is unclear. The CDR3 consists of 14 residues. From germline, CDR1 is SGHKS and CDR2 YYEKEE (reference sequence). The germline V and J ends were trimmed by 2 bases and 2 bases, with 11 bases remaining between them. The CDR3: CASSFKLTAYEQYF. The CDR3 DNA reads TGTGCCAGCAGCTTTAAGTTAACGGCCTACGAGCAGTACTTC.

Details on this clonotype: As the CDR3 is not closed by the conserved phenylalanine or tryptophan, this likely results from a read error. The chain uses TRBV12-3 or TRBV12-4 and TRBJ2-7, with 9 bases identical to TRBD1. V shed 6 bases, J shed 9 bases, and the junction held 6 bases outside the gene matches. CDR3 length: 12 residues. This chain's CDR3 is CASRRTGDGQYL. Written as DNA, the CDR3 is TGTGCCAGCAGAAGGACAGGGGACGGGCAGTACTTG.

The CDR3 protein is CATKTGGVGLPQHF. For the CDR3, the DNA is TGTGCCACCAAGACAGGGGGCGTGGGTCTGCCCCAGCATTTT. The chain uses TRBV28 and TRBJ1-5; 10 bases align to TRBD1. Germline V gene sequence: CDR1 MDHEN, CDR2 SYDVKM. The ends lost 10 bases at V and 9 bases at J; junction bases unmatched: 12. CDR3 length equals 14 residues.

This clonotype was recorded at least ten times. This chain connects TRBV10-3 to TRBJ2-7; a weak D match, TRBD2 (6 bases). The V gene's germline CDR1 is ENHRY and CDR2 SYGVKD. CDR3 length: 18 residues. V was cut by 3 bases and J by 4 bases, with 25 bases left in between. The CDR3 sequence is CAISDRGQGGSSRYEQYF. CDR3 nucleotides: TGTGCCATCAGTGACAGAGGCCAGGGAGGTTCTAGTCGGTACGAGCAGTACTTC.

The chain joins TRBV5-4 to TRBJ1-6; D not resolved. CDR1 SGHNT and CDR2 YYREEE come from the germline V gene (reference sequence). Trimming took 4 bases from V and 14 from J, leaving 19 bases between them. This CDR3 has 14 residues. In DNA form, the CDR3 reads TGTGCCAGCAGCCATTTCACCGAACACTCATCCCTCCACTTT. Its translation: CASSHFTEHSSLHF.

With regard to this clonotype: A junction end diverges from the germline sequence, so it may reflect a read error. Here the CDR3 DNA reads TGTGCCAGCAGCGGGAGACTAGCGGGAGGGCAGGGGGATGAGCAGGTCTTC. Its protein product is CASSGRLAGGQGDEQVF. The genes are TRBV11-2 and TRBJ2-1; 14 bases fit TRBD2. The CDR3 totals 17 residues. CDR1 is SGHAT, CDR2 FQNNGV, per germline.

This clonotype has a count of ten or more. The V gene is TRBV10-3, the J gene TRBJ1-2; no firm D call. CDR3 length: 17 amino acids. Germline V gene lookup returns CDR1 ENHRY and CDR2 SYGVKD. V was clipped by 2 bases and J by 2 bases, with 18 bases between them. The CDR3 nucleotides read TGTGCCATCAGTGAGGAGGGAAGCTGGGCTGGCAACTATGGCTACACCTTC. The encoded protein is CAISEEGSWAGNYGYTF.

This clonotype has at least ten counts. The V gene is TRBV30, the J gene TRBJ1-1; no firm D call. V dropped 4 bases and J dropped 0 bases, with 3 bases sitting between them. Per the germline V gene, CDR1 is GTSNPN and CDR2 is SVGIG (reference sequence). This CDR3 is built from 11 residues. The CDR3 nucleotides read TGTGCCTGGATCTTGAACACTGAAGCTTTCTTT. Protein product: CAWILNTEAFF.